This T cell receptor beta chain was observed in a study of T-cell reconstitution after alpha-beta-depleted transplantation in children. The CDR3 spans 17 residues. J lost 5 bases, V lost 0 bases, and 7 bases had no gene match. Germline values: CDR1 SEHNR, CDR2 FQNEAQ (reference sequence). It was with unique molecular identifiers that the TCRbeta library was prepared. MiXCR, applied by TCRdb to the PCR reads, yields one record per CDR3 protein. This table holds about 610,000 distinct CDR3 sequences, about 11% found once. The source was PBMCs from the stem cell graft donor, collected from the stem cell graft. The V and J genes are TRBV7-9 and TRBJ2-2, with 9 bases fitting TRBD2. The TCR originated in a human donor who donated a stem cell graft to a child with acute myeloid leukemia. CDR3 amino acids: CASSLALAGVGTGELFF. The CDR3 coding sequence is TGTGCCAGCAGCTTAGCTTTAGCGGGAGTAGGAACCGGGGAGCTGTTTTTT.